This T cell receptor beta chain was documented in a study of blood T cell repertoires in COVID-19. In the study overall: Samples came from the United States, Italy and Spain, spanning acute and convalescent COVID-19. Sources were T cells, B-cell-depleted T cells, or PBMCs; the material itself was cDNA or gDNA.

CDR3 length: 15 amino acids. CDR1 is MNHEY, CDR2 SMNVEV, per germline (reference sequence). With V trimmed by 6 bases and J by 3 bases, 11 bases remained unmatched. TCRdb keeps only in-frame clones here, not all; method: immunoSEQ multiplex PCR. The table records more than 250,000 clones, approximately 84% of them present only once. The sample comprised peripheral blood. V is TRBV27 and J is TRBJ2-7; the match to TRBD2 covers 7 bases. This clonotype was sampled from a human donor in a cohort sampled during active COVID-19. The CDR3 region has the DNA TGTGCCAGCAGCCCTGATGCGAGCGGGATCTACGAGCAGTACTTC. The encoded protein is CASSPDASGIYEQYF.